This paragraph reports one T cell receptor (beta chain). Its target is unknown. This entry comes from a study of blood T cells in healthy people across ages. The germline CDR1 and CDR2 sequences are LGHNA and YNFKEQ. Trimming pared 4 bases from V and 5 bases from J, leaving 17 bases between. The CDR3 is 15 residues long. PCR was performed a second time for about 7 to 11 cycles using a sample-barcoded 5' primer and a J-beta primer mix. MiXCR, run by TCRdb on the 5' RACE reads, gives a single entry per CDR3 protein. The sample carries hundreds of thousands of distinct CDR3 sequences, roughly 50% recorded once. Study-level findings and limits: It was held that the diversity estimates obtained from one million T cells were underestimates.

The rearrangement joins TRBV4-2 to TRBJ2-5; the D is unclear. This TCR derives from a man aged 40-49 years in good health. The sequenced sample was blood. The CDR3 nucleotides are TGTGCCAGCAGCCCGCGGAGCCATCCCTGGGAGACCCAGTACTTC. This gives the protein CASSPRSHPWETQYF.